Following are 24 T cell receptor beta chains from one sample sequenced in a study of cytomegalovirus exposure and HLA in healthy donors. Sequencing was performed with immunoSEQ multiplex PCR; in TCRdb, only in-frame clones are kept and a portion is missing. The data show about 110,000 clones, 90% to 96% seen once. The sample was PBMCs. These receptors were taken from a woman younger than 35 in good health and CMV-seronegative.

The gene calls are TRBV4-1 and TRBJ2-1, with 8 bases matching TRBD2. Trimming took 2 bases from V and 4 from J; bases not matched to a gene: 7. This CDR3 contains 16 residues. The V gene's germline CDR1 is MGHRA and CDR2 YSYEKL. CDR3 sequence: CASSQHRRGGYNEQFF. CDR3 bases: TGCGCCAGCAGCCAACATCGTCGGGGGGGGTACAATGAGCAGTTCTTC.

The CDR3 sequence is CASNIQQVYSNQPQHF. In nucleotides, the CDR3 is TGCGCCAGCAATATCCAACAGGTCTATAGCAATCAGCCCCAGCATTTT. The chain couples TRBV10-1 to TRBJ1-5; D is possibly TRBD1 (5 bases). With 7 bases removed from V and 0 bases from J, the gap between germline ends came to 16 bases. The length of the CDR3 is 16 residues. Germline V gene data show CDR1 as WNHNN and CDR2 as SYGVQD (reference sequence).

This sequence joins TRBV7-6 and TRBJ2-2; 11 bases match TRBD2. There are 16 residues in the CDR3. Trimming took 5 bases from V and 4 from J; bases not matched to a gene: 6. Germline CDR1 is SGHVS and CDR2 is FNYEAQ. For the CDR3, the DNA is TGTGCCAGCAGCGCCAAGCTAGCGGGGGGCACCGGGGAGCTGTTTTTT. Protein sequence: CASSAKLAGGTGELFF. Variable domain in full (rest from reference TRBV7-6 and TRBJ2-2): GAGVSQSPRYKVTKRGQDVALRCDPISGHVSLYWYRQALGQGPEFLTYFNYEAQQDKSGLPNDRFSAERPEGSISTLTIQRTEQRDSAMYRCASSAKLAGGTGELFFGEGSRLTVL.

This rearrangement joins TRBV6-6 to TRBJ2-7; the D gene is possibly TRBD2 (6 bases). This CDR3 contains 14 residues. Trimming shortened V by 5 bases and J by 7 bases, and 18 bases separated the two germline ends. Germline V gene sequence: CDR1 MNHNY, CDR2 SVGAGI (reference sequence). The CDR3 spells CASSLGLFAKEQYF. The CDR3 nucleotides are TGTGCCAGCAGTCTGGGACTTTTCGCTAAAGAGCAGTACTTC.

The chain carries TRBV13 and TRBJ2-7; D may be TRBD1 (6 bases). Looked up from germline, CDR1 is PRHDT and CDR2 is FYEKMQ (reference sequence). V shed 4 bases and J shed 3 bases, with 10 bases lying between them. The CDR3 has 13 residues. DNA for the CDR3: TGTGCCAGCAGCTCCGGACAGAGCTACGAGCAGTACTTC. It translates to CASSSGQSYEQYF.

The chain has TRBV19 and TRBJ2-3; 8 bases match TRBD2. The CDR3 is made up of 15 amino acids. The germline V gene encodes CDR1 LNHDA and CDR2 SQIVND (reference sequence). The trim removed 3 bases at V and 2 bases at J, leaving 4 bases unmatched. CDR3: CASSMRAGATDTQYF. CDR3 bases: TGTGCCAGTAGTATGAGAGCGGGGGCCACAGATACGCAGTATTTT. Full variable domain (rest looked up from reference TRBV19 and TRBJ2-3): DGGITQSPKYLFRKEGQNVTLSCEQNLNHDAMYWYRQDPGQGLRLIYYSQIVNDFQKGDIAEGYSVSREKKESFPLTVTSAQKNPTAFYLCASSMRAGATDTQYFGPGTRLTVL.

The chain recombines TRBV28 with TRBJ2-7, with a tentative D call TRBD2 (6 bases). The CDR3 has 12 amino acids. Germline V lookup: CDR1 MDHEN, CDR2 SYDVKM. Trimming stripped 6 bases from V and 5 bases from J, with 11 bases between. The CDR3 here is CASSEGRHEQYF. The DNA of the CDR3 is TGTGCCAGCAGCGAGGGGAGGCACGAGCAGTACTTC. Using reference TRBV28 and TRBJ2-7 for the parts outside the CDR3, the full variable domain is DVKVTQSSRYLVKRTGEKVFLECVQDMDHENMFWYRQDPGLGLRLIYFSYDVKMKEKGDIPEGYSVSREKKERFSLILESASTNQTSMYLCASSEGRHEQYFGPGTRLTVT.

CDR3 DNA sequence: TGTGCCAGTAGTAGGGGGCTCTACAATGAGCAGTTCTTC. Translated, it gives CASSRGLYNEQFF. V usage is TRBV19 and J usage is TRBJ2-1, with a weak D call TRBD1 (6 bases). Germline V gene lookup returns CDR1 LNHDA and CDR2 SQIVND (reference sequence). With 4 bases removed from V and 3 bases from J, the gap between germline ends came to 7 bases. This CDR3 is built from 13 residues.

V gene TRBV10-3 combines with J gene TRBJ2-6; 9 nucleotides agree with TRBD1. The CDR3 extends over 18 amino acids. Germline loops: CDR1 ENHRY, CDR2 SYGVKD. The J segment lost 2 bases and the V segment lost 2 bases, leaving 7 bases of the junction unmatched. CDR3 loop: CAISETDRGRTGANVLTF. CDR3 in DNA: TGTGCCATCAGTGAGACGGACAGGGGAAGAACTGGGGCCAACGTCCTGACTTTC.

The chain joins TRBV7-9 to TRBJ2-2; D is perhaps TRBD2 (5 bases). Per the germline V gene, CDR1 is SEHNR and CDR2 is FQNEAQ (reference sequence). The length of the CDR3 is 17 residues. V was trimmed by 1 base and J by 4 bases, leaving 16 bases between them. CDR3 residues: CASSLGVDTRGTGELFF. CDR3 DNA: TGTGCCAGCAGCTTAGGGGTCGACACCCGGGGCACCGGGGAGCTGTTTTTT.

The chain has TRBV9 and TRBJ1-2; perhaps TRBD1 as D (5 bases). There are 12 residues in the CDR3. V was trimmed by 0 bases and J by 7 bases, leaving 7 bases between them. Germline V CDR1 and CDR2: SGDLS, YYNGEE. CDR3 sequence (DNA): TGTGCCAGCAGCGTAGGGAGGGGTGGCTACACCTTC. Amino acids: CASSVGRGGYTF.

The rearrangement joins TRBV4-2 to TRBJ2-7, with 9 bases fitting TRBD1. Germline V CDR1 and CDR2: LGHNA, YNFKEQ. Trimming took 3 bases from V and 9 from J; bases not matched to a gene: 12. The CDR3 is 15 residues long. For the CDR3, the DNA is TGTGCCAGCAGCCAGCCGGGACAGGGAGGGACCGGGCAGTACTTC. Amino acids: CASSQPGQGGTGQYF.

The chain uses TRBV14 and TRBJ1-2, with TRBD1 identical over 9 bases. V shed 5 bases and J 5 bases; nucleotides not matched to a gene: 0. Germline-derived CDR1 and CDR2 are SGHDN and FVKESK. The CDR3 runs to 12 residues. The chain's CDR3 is CASSGQGYGYTF. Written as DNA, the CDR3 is TGTGCCAGCAGCGGACAGGGGTATGGCTACACCTTC.

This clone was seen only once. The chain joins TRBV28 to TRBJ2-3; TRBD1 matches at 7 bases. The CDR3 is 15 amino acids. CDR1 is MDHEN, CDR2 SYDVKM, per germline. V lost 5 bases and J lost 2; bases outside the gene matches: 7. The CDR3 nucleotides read TGTGCCAGCAGTCCCCCCGGACAGGTCACAGATACGCAGTATTTT. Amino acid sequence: CASSPPGQVTDTQYF. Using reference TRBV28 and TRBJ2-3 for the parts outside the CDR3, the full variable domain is DVKVTQSSRYLVKRTGEKVFLECVQDMDHENMFWYRQDPGLGLRLIYFSYDVKMKEKGDIPEGYSVSREKKERFSLILESASTNQTSMYLCASSPPGQVTDTQYFGPGTRLTVL.

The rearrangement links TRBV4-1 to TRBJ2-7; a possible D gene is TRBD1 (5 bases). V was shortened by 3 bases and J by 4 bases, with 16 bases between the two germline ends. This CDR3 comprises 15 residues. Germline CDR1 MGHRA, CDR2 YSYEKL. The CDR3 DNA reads TGCGCCAGCAGCCATCAAAGCCAGGGTGGGTACGAGCAGTACTTC. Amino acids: CASSHQSQGGYEQYF.

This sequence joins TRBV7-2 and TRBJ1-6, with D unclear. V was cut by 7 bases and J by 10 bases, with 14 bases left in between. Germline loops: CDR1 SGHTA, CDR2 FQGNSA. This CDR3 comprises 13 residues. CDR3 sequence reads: CASMRAPGSPLHF. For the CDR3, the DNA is TGTGCCAGCATGCGGGCCCCGGGGTCACCCCTCCACTTT.

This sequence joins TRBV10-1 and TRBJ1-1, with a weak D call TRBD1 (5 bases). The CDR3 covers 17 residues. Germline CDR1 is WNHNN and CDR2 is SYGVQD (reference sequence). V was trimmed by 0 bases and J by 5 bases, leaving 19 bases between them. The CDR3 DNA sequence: TGCGCCAGCAGTGAGTCGTTCTCGGTCAGGGATATTACTGAAGCTTTCTTT. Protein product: CASSESFSVRDITEAFF.

The chain's CDR3 is CASSLASGGVYGAQYF. CDR3 bases: TGTGCCAGCAGCTTAGCTAGCGGGGGGGTCTATGGGGCCCAGTACTTC. This chain uses TRBV7-2 with TRBJ2-5, with TRBD2 matching 11 bases. The CDR3 runs to 16 residues. The V segment lost 0 bases and the J segment 9 bases; nucleotides outside the gene matches: 9. Germline loops: CDR1 SGHTA, CDR2 FQGNSA. Filled out from reference TRBV7-2 and TRBJ2-5, the complete variable domain reads GAGVSQSPSNKVTEKGKDVELRCDPISGHTALYWYRQSLGQGLEFLIYFQGNSAPDKSGLPSDRFSAERTGGSVSTLTIQRTQQEDSAVYLCASSLASGGVYGAQYFGPGTRLLVL.

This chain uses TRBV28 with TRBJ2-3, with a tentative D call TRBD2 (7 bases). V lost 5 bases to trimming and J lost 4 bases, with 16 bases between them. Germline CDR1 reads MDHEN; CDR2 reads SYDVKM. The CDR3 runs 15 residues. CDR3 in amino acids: CASSHAGAGADTQYF. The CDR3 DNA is TGTGCCAGCAGTCACGCGGGGGCGGGGGCAGATACGCAGTATTTT.

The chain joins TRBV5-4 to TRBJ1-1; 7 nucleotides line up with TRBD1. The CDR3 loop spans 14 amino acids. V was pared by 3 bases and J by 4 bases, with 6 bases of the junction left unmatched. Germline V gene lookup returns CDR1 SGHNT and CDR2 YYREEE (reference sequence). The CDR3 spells CASSWRAGGTEAFF. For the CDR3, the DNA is TGTGCCAGCAGCTGGAGGGCAGGGGGCACTGAAGCTTTCTTT.

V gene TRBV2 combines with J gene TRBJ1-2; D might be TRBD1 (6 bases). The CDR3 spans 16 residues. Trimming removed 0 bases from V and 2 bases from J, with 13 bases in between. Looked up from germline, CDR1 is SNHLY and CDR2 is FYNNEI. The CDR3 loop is CASSEALGQLNYGYTF. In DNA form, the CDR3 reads TGTGCCAGCAGTGAAGCGCTTGGACAGCTAAACTATGGCTACACCTTC.

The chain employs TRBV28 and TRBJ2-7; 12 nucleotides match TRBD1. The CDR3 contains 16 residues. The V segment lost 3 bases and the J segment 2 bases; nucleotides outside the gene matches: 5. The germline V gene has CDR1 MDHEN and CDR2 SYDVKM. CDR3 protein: CASSFRDRGRPYEQYF. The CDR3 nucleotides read TGTGCCAGCAGTTTCCGGGACAGGGGGCGTCCCTACGAGCAGTACTTC. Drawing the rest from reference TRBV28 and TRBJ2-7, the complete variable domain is DVKVTQSSRYLVKRTGEKVFLECVQDMDHENMFWYRQDPGLGLRLIYFSYDVKMKEKGDIPEGYSVSREKKERFSLILESASTNQTSMYLCASSFRDRGRPYEQYFGPGTRLTVT.

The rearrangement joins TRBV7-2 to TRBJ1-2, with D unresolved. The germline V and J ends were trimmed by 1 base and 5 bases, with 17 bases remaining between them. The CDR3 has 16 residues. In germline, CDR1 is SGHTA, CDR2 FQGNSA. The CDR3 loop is CASSLGGEGGIYGYTF. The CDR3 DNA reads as TGTGCCAGCAGCTTAGGTGGCGAGGGAGGGATATATGGCTACACCTTC.

The CDR3 loop reads CASSSTGYNSPLHF. The CDR3 DNA reads as TGTGCCAGCAGTTCAACAGGTTATAATTCACCCCTCCACTTT. The chain carries TRBV27 and TRBJ1-6, with D tentatively TRBD1 (5 bases). Germline V lookup: CDR1 MNHEY, CDR2 SMNVEV (reference sequence). The CDR3 is made up of 14 amino acids. V gave up 4 bases and J gave up 4 bases, with 8 bases separating them.